Sequencing of this T cell receptor beta chain was carried out in a study of Ad26.COV2.S vaccination and SARS-CoV-2 variants. Clones were read by immunoSEQ multiplex PCR, and TCRdb kept only the in-frame ones, dropping some. The sample consists of over 85,000 clones, around 80% of them appearing once. Germline loops: CDR1 SGDLS, CDR2 YYNGEE. The V gene end was trimmed by 3 bases and the J gene end by 4 bases; junction bases not matched to a gene: 9. The CDR3 is 17 amino acids. This clone was seen a single time. Its antigen is currently unknown. Regarding the study as a whole: Researchers reported similar non-spike TCR breadth in vaccine and placebo recipients. It was reported that spike-specific CD8+ and CD4+ T cell responses were substantially broad after vaccination.

This clonotype was obtained from a human donor who had recovered from COVID-19. The chain links TRBV9 to TRBJ2-2; 10 bases agree with TRBD1. Source: peripheral blood, taken after recovery from COVID-19. The CDR3 bases are TGTGCCAGCAGCGCCGTTCCGGGACAGGGGTTCACCGGGGAGCTGTTTTTT. It yields the protein CASSAVPGQGFTGELFF.